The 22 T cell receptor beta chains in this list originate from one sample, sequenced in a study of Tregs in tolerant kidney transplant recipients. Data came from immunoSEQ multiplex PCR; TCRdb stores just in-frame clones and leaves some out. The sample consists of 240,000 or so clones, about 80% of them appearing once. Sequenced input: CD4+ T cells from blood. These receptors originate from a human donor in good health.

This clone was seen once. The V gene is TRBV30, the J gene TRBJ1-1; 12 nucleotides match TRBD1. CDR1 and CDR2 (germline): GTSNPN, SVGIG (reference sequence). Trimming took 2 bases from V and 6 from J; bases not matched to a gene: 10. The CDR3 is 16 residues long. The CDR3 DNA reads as TGTGCCTGGAGTACCGGGACAGGGGGCAAAAGGGCTGAAGCTTTCTTT. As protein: CAWSTGTGGKRAEAFF.

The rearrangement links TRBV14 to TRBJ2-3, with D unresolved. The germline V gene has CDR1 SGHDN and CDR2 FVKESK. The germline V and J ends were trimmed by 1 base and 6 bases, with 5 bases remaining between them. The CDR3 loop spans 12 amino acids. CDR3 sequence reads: CASSQVSDTQYF. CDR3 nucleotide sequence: TGTGCCAGCAGCCAAGTGTCCGATACGCAGTATTTT.

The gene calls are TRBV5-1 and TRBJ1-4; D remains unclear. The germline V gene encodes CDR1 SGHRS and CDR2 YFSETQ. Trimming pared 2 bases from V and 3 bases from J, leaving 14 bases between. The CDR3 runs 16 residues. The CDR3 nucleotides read TGCGCCAGCAGCTTCTTGGGTTTGGAGGCTAATGAAAAACTGTTTTTT. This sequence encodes CASSFLGLEANEKLFF.

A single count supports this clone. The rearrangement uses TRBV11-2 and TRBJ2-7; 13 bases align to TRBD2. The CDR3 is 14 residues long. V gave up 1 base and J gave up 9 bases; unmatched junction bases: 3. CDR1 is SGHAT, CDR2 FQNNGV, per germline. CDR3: CASSLGLAGGGQYF. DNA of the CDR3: TGTGCCAGCAGCTTAGGACTAGCGGGAGGCGGGCAGTACTTC.

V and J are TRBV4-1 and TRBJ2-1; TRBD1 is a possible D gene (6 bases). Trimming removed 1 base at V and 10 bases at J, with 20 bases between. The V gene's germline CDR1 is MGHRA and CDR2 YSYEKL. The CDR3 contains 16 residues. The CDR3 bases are TGCGCCAGCAGCCAAGTGGGACACGGGCGAATGAGGGAGCAGTTCTTC. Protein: CASSQVGHGRMREQFF.

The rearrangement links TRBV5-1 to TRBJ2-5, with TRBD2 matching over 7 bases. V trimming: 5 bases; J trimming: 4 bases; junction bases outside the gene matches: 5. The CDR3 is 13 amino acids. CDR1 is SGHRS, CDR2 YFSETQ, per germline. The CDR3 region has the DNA TGCGCCAGCAGTTTACAGCGGGGAGAGACCCAGTACTTC. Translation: CASSLQRGETQYF.

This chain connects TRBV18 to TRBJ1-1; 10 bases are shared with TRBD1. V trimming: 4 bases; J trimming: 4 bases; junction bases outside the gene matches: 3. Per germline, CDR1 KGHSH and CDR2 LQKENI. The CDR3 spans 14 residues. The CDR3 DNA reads TGTGCCAGCTCACGGGACAGGGGAGGCACTGAAGCTTTCTTT. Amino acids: CASSRDRGGTEAFF.

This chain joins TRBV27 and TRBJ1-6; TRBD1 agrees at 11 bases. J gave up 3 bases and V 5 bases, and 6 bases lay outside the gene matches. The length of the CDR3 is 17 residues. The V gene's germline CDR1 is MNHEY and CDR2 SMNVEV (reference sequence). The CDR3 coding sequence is TGTGCCAGCAGTCCCAGGACAGGGGGCAACTATAATTCACCCCTCCACTTT. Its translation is CASSPRTGGNYNSPLHF.

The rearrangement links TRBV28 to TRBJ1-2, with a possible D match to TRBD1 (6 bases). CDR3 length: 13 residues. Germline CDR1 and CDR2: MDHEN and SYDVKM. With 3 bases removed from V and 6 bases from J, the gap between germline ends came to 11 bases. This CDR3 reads CASSLGRGDGYTF. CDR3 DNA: TGTGCCAGCAGTTTGGGTAGGGGGGATGGCTACACCTTC.

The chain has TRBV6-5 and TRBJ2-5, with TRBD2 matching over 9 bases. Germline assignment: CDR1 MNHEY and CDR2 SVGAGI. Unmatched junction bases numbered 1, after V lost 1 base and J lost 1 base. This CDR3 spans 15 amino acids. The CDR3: CASSYYSGSQETQYF. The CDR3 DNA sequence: TGTGCCAGCAGTTACTATAGCGGGAGCCAAGAGACCCAGTACTTC.

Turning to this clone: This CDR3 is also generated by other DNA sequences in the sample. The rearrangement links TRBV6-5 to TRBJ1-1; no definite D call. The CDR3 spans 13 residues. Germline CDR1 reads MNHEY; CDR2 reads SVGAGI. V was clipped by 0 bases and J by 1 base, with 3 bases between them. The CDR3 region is CASSYSENTEAFF. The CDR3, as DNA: TGTGCCAGCAGTTACTCTGAGAACACTGAAGCTTTCTTT.

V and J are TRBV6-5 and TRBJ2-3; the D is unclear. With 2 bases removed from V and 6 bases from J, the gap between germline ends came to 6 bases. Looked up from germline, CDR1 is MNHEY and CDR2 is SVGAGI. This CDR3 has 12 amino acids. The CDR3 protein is CASSYPPDTQYF. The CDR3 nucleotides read TGTGCCAGCAGTTACCCCCCCGATACGCAGTATTTT.

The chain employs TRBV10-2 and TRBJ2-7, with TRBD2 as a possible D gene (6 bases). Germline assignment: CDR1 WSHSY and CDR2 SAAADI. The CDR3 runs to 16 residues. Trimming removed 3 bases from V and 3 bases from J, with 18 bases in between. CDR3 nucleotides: TGCGCCAGCAGTGATTTACGCACGGGAGTCGGCTACGAGCAGTACTTC. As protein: CASSDLRTGVGYEQYF.

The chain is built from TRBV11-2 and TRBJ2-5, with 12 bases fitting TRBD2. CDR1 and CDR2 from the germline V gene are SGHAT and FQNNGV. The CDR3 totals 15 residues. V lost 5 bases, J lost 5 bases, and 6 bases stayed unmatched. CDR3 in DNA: TGTGCCAGCAGCCTCAGACTAGCGGGAGTTGAGACCCAGTACTTC. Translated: CASSLRLAGVETQYF.

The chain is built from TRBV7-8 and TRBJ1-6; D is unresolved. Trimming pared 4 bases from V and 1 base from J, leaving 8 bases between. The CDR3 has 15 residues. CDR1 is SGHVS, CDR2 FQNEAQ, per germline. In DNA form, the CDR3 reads TGTGCCAGCAGCTCCCCAGGTTCCTATAATTCACCCCTCCACTTT. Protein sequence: CASSSPGSYNSPLHF.

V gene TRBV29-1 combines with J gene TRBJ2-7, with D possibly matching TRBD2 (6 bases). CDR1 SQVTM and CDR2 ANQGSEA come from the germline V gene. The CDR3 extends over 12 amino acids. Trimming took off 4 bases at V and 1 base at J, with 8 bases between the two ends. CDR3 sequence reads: CSVVAVSYEQYF. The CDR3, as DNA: TGCAGCGTTGTAGCGGTTTCCTACGAGCAGTACTTC.

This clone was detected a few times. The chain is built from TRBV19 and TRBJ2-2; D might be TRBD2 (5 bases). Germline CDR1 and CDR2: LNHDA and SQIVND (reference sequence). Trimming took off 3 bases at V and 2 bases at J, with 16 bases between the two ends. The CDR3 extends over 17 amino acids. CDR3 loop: CASSILEVDLNTGELFF. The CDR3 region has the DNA TGTGCCAGTAGTATCTTGGAGGTCGACTTAAACACCGGGGAGCTGTTTTTT.

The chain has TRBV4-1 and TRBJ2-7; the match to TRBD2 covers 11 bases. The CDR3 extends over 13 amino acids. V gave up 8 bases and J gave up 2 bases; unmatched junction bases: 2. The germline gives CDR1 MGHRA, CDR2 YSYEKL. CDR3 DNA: TGCGCCAGCGCACTAGCGGGAGCCTACGAGCAGTACTTC. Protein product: CASALAGAYEQYF.

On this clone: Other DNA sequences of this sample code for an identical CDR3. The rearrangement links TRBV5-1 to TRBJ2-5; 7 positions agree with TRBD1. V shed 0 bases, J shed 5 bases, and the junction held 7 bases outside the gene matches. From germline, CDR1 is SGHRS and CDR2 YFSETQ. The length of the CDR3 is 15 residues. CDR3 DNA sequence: TGCGCCAGCAGCTTGGTTGGGACAGCTGCCGAGACCCAGTACTTC. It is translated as CASSLVGTAAETQYF. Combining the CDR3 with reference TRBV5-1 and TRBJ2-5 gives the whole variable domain KAGVTQTPRYLIKTRGQQVTLSCSPISGHRSVSWYQQTPGQGLQFLFEYFSETQRNKGNFPGRFSGRQFSNSRSEMNVSTLELGDSALYLCASSLVGTAAETQYFGPGTRLLVL.

The CDR3 loop is CAMGSSGGADTQYF. The CDR3 DNA reads as TGTGCCATGGGGAGCAGCGGGGGGGCAGATACGCAGTATTTT. V gene TRBV10-3 combines with J gene TRBJ2-3, with TRBD2 matching 10 bases. V lost 9 bases to trimming and J lost 4 bases; unmatched junction nucleotides: 7. CDR1 and CDR2 (germline): ENHRY, SYGVKD. The CDR3 length is 14 residues.

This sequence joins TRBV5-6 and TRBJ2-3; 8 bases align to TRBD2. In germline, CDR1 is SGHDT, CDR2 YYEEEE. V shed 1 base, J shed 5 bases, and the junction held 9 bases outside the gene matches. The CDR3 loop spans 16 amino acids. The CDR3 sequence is CASSLFGRGALDTQYF. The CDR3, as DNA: TGTGCCAGCAGCTTGTTTGGGCGGGGGGCCTTAGATACGCAGTATTTT.

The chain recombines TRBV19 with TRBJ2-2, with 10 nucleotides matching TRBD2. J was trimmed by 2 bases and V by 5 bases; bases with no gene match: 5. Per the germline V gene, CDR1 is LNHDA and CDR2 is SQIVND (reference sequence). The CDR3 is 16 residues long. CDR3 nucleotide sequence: TGTGCCAGTAGTTCCCCTAGCGGGGGTAACACCGGGGAGCTGTTTTTT. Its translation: CASSSPSGGNTGELFF.